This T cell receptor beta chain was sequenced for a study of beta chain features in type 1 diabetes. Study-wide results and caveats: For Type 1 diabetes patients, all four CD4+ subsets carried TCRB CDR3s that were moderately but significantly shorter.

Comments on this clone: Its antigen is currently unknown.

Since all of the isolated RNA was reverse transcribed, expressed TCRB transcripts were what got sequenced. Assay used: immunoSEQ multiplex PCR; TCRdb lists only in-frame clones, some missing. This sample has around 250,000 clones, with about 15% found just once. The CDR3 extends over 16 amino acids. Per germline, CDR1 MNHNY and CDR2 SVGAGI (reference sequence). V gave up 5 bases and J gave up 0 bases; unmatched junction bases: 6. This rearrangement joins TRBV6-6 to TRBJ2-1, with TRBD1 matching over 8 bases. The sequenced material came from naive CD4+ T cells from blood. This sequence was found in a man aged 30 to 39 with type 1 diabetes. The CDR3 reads CASSHPDRGSYNEQFF. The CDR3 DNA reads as TGTGCCAGCAGTCATCCTGACAGGGGCTCCTACAATGAGCAGTTCTTC.